Below are 14 T cell receptor beta chains sequenced from a single sample in a study of blood T cell repertoires in COVID-19. Using immunoSEQ multiplex PCR, the repertoire was profiled, and TCRdb retains in-frame clones only, with some absent. Among 100,000 or so clones listed, about 87% were seen once. Sequencing input: peripheral blood. The receptors come from a man aged 45 to 65 with active or convalescent COVID-19.

This chain joins TRBV19 and TRBJ1-5, with 7 bases fitting TRBD1. CDR3 length: 15 residues. After removal of 6 bases from V and 6 bases from J, the junction contained 11 bases not matched to a gene. Germline V gene data show CDR1 as LNHDA and CDR2 as SQIVND (reference sequence). The CDR3 DNA follows: TGTGCCAGTAGAACCGGGACAGCACCCTCTCAGCCCCAGCATTTT. As protein: CASRTGTAPSQPQHF.

The CDR3 DNA reads as TGTGCCAGCAGTTTATTCGGGGGAGGGGACAATGAGCAGTTCTTC. Its protein is CASSLFGGGDNEQFF. This sequence joins TRBV28 and TRBJ2-1, with TRBD2 matching over 7 bases. Per the germline V gene, CDR1 is MDHEN and CDR2 is SYDVKM. V shed 1 base and J 5 bases; nucleotides not matched to a gene: 5. This CDR3 contains 15 residues.

The sample holds a few counts of this clone. The chain combines TRBV6-1 with TRBJ1-1; D may be TRBD1 (5 bases). Germline CDR1 reads MNHNS; CDR2 reads SASEGT. CDR3 size: 12 residues. Trimming took 3 bases from V and 7 from J, leaving 9 bases between them. CDR3 sequence reads: CASSEGRVEAFF. In nucleotides, the CDR3 is TGTGCCAGCAGTGAGGGCAGGGTTGAAGCTTTCTTT.

The gene calls are TRBV18 and TRBJ1-1; D is undetermined. Germline CDR1 KGHSH, CDR2 LQKENI. Trimming stripped 3 bases from V and 1 base from J, with 15 bases between. CDR3 length equals 16 residues. CDR3 nucleotides: TGTGCCAGCTCACCGCGGATAGACGGATCGAACACTGAAGCTTTCTTT. Amino acid sequence: CASSPRIDGSNTEAFF.

This chain joins TRBV19 and TRBJ1-6, with 10 bases aligning to TRBD1. Germline CDR1 reads LNHDA; CDR2 reads SQIVND (reference sequence). V lost 3 bases to trimming and J lost 8 bases; unmatched junction nucleotides: 1. CDR3 size: 14 residues. The DNA for the CDR3 is TGTGCCAGTAGTATCGGGACAGGGGATTCACCCCTCCACTTT. Amino acid sequence: CASSIGTGDSPLHF.

The V gene is TRBV27, the J gene TRBJ2-2; D gene ambiguous. Trimming took 2 bases from V and 6 from J, leaving 7 bases between them. The germline V gene encodes CDR1 MNHEY and CDR2 SMNVEV (reference sequence). The CDR3 runs 13 residues. CDR3 in DNA: TGTGCCAGCAGTTTAACGGGTTCCGGGGAGCTGTTTTTT. As protein: CASSLTGSGELFF.

On this clone: The junction differs from germline at one of its ends, possibly a read error. This sequence joins TRBV4-1 and TRBJ1-4; tentative D call: TRBD1 (6 bases). The CDR3 has 20 amino acids. Germline V gene data show CDR1 as MGHRA and CDR2 as YSYEKL. This CDR3 reads CASCQQAGDMQGRGGEKLFF. CDR3 nucleotide sequence: TGCGCCAGCTGCCAACAGGCTGGGGATATGCAGGGGAGGGGTGGTGAAAAACTGTTTTTT.

The chain links TRBV4-1 to TRBJ1-1; the D gene is possibly TRBD1 (5 bases). The V and J ends lost 3 bases and 3 bases respectively, with 11 bases between them. From germline, CDR1 is MGHRA and CDR2 YSYEKL. The CDR3 contains 14 residues. CDR3 in DNA: TGCGCCAGCAGCCACGGGGGAATGGACACTGAAGCTTTCTTT. It yields the protein CASSHGGMDTEAFF.

This sequence joins TRBV15 and TRBJ1-6; TRBD1 agrees at 7 bases. Germline V CDR1 and CDR2: LNHNV, YYDKDF (reference sequence). The trim removed 6 bases at V and 6 bases at J, leaving 8 bases unmatched. The CDR3 is 15 amino acids. The CDR3 coding sequence is TGTGCCACCAGTTGGGACAGCAGAAGTAATTCACCCCTCCACTTT. It encodes CATSWDSRSNSPLHF. The entire variable domain, with the rest obtained from reference TRBV15 and TRBJ1-6, is as follows: DAMVIQNPRYQVTQFGKPVTLSCSQTLNHNVMYWYQQKSSQAPKLLFHYYDKDFNNEADTPDNFQSRRPNTSFCFLDIRSPGLGDTAMYLCATSWDSRSNSPLHFGNGTRLTVT.

The chain employs TRBV6-5 and TRBJ2-5; D remains unclear. The V end was cut by 2 bases, the J end by 0 bases, with 10 bases between. The CDR3 runs 15 residues. Germline V gene sequence: CDR1 MNHEY, CDR2 SVGAGI. CDR3 nucleotide sequence: TGTGCCAGCAGTTACCGAGGTCTCGACCAAGAGACCCAGTACTTC. Its protein is CASSYRGLDQETQYF.

The J gene is TRBJ1-2, the V gene TRBV28; TRBD1 matches at 8 bases. This CDR3 has 15 residues. After removal of 5 bases from V and 3 bases from J, the junction contained 8 bases not matched to a gene. Germline V CDR1 and CDR2: MDHEN, SYDVKM. Here the CDR3 DNA reads TGTGCCAGCAGTATCAGGGGGCGATGGGACTATGGCTACACCTTC. Encoded protein: CASSIRGRWDYGYTF.

The chain recombines TRBV6-6 with TRBJ2-7; possibly TRBD2 for D (5 bases). Germline CDR1 MNHNY, CDR2 SVGAGI (reference sequence). V was clipped by 5 bases and J by 3 bases, with 11 bases between them. The CDR3 contains 13 residues. Here the CDR3 DNA reads TGTGCCAGCAGTAAACCGGGAAACTACGAGCAGTACGTC. Its translation is CASSKPGNYEQYV.

This clone occurred once. This rearrangement joins TRBV4-1 to TRBJ2-1; 7 positions match TRBD2. V was clipped by 0 bases and J by 0 bases; unmatched bases: 5. The germline CDR1 and CDR2 sequences are MGHRA and YSYEKL. This CDR3 region has 17 residues. The CDR3 DNA reads TGCGCCAGCAGCCAAGATTCCAGCGGGACCTCCTACAATGAGCAGTTCTTC. Protein: CASSQDSSGTSYNEQFF.

The genes are TRBV7-8 and TRBJ1-6; D call uncertain. Between the trimmed V and J ends, which lost 3 bases and 9 bases, there was a span of 3 bases. The CDR3 covers 11 residues. Germline V CDR1 and CDR2: SGHVS, FQNEAQ. CDR3 amino acids: CASSLSSPLHF. CDR3 DNA: TGTGCCAGCAGCTTGAGTTCACCCCTCCACTTT.